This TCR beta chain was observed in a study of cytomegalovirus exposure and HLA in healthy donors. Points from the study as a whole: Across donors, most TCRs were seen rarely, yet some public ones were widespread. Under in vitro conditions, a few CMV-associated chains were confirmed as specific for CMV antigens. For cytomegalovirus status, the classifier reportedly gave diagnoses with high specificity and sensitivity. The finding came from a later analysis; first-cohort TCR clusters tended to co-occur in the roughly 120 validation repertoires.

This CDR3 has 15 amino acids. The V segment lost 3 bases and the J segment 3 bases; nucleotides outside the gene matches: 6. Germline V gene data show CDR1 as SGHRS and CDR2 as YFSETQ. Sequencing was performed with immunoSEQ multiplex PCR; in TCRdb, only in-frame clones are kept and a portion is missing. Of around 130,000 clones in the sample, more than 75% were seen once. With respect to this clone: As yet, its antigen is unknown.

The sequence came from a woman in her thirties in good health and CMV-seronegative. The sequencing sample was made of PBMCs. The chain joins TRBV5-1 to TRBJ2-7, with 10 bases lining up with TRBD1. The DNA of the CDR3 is TGCGCCAGCAGCTGGACCGGGACAGGGGTCTACGAGCAGTACTTC. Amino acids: CASSWTGTGVYEQYF.